This entry is about one T cell receptor (beta chain). Its antigen remains unknown. Specified time point: late sampling 161 to 241 days after vaccination in a few convalescent patients. Treatment denoted: approximately nine-day PBMC culture with coronavirus spike peptide pools or control peptides (ViraFEST assay). The Oncomine TCR Beta short-read assay generated sequence data from the DNA of cultured CD4+ T cells. TCRdb ran MiXCR on the PCR reads and lists one entry per CDR3 protein. The profile shows 20,000 to 25,000 distinct CDR3 sequences, roughly 50% of them singletons. The sample originates from a study of vaccination and CD4 T cells after COVID-19. Study information: There were six male and four female convalescents, and two of them were Hispanic. Median time from second vaccine dose to sampling was around 72 days (14 to 241). Overlapping spike peptides from SARS-CoV-2, HCoV-NL63, HCoV-OC43 and HCoV-229E served to stimulate the cells.

Germline CDR1 and CDR2: SGHTA and FQGNSA. The length of the CDR3 is 13 residues. Trimming stripped 2 bases from V and 3 bases from J, with 8 bases between. The clonotype comes from a human donor who had recovered from COVID-19. The sample in question was CD4+ T cells from blood, cultured in vitro, obtained about 7 months after SARS-CoV-2 vaccination. V and J are TRBV7-2 and TRBJ2-7; D remains unclear. The CDR3 loop reads CASSLLANYEQYF. The CDR3 region has the DNA TGTGCCAGCAGCTTATTGGCGAACTACGAGCAGTACTTC.